The 24 T cell receptor beta chains below come from one sample, sequenced in a study of molecular identifiers for immune sequencing clone quantification. Via MiXCR, TCRdb re-called the PCR reads, giving one row per CDR3 protein. Of 85,000 to 120,000 distinct CDR3 sequences in the sample, 35% are singletons; the top ten hold roughly 9.3%. The sequenced material came from naive CD8+ T cells from blood, with Jurkat cell RNA spiked in. Subset described: FACS-sorted CD8+CD4-CCR7+CD45RA+ naive T cells. These receptors were taken from a human donor in good health. Some libraries in this study had Jurkat cell RNA spiked in.

The chain recombines TRBV11-2 with TRBJ2-1; D is perhaps TRBD2 (6 bases). Deletions cut 5 bases from V and 2 bases from J, with 13 bases between. This CDR3 comprises 15 residues. The germline V gene has CDR1 SGHAT and CDR2 FQNNGV. This CDR3 reads CASSPTRTAYNEQFF. In nucleotides, the CDR3 is TGTGCCAGCAGCCCGACTAGGACCGCCTACAATGAGCAGTTCTTC.

This sequence joins TRBV2 and TRBJ1-5; no clear D. The germline gives CDR1 SNHLY, CDR2 FYNNEI. The CDR3 is 15 residues long. Between the trimmed V and J ends, which lost 2 bases and 3 bases, there was a span of 11 bases. The CDR3 DNA follows: TGTGCCAGCAGTGAATACAGAGGGCACAATCAGCCCCAGCATTTT. It encodes CASSEYRGHNQPQHF.

The V and J genes are TRBV4-2 and TRBJ2-1; TRBD2 matches at 15 bases. Germline V gene sequence: CDR1 LGHNA, CDR2 YNFKEQ. The J segment lost 8 bases and the V segment lost 5 bases, leaving 16 bases of the junction unmatched. The CDR3 is made up of 19 amino acids. CDR3 sequence reads: CASSGWGTTGTSGRHEQFF. CDR3 sequence (DNA): TGTGCCAGCAGCGGGTGGGGGACGACCGGGACTAGCGGGAGGCATGAGCAGTTCTTC.

This clonotype has only a few counts. The rearrangement uses TRBV2 and TRBJ2-3, with 7 bases matching TRBD1. The CDR3 length is 14 residues. V dropped 8 bases and J dropped 1; count of bases not matched to a gene: 6. Germline CDR1 reads SNHLY; CDR2 reads FYNNEI. The CDR3 DNA sequence: TGTGCCAGCTATATCGGACAGGGCACAGATACGCAGTATTTT. This translates into CASYIGQGTDTQYF.

This clonotype is a singleton in its sample. A much larger clone differs by one base, so this may be a read error. The J gene is TRBJ2-7, the V gene TRBV4-1; possible D gene TRBD2, 5 bases. There are 14 residues in the CDR3. The germline gives CDR1 MGHRA, CDR2 YSYEKL. The CDR3 spells CASSHPGSSHEQYF. Written as DNA, the CDR3 is TGCGCCAGCAGCCACCCGGGAAGCTCCCACGAGCAGTACTTC.

This clonotype was seen ten or more times. The chain carries TRBV7-6 and TRBJ1-5, with D unclear. The CDR3 is 15 residues long. The germline V gene encodes CDR1 SGHVS and CDR2 FNYEAQ. Trimming pared 5 bases from V and 5 bases from J, leaving 16 bases between. The CDR3 loop is CASSANPGEDQPQHF. DNA of the CDR3: TGTGCCAGCAGCGCCAACCCTGGTGAGGATCAGCCCCAGCATTTT.

The chain joins TRBV7-9 to TRBJ2-1; D may match TRBD1 or TRBD2 (5 bases each). The germline V gene encodes CDR1 SEHNR and CDR2 FQNEAQ (reference sequence). V was pared by 5 bases and J by 2 bases, with 13 bases between. This CDR3 spans 15 amino acids. The CDR3 sequence is CASSPAGTPYNEQFF. DNA for the CDR3: TGTGCCAGCAGCCCCGCTGGGACCCCCTACAATGAGCAGTTCTTC.

This clonotype was counted between two and nine times. The chain employs TRBV12-3 or TRBV12-4 and TRBJ2-2; D is ambiguous. This CDR3 has 12 amino acids. The V end lost 7 bases, the J end lost 4 bases, and 7 bases lay between the germline ends. CDR3 in amino acids: CASTSGTGELFF. In DNA, the CDR3 is TGTGCCAGCACCTCTGGCACCGGGGAGCTGTTTTTT.

There are many counts of this clonotype. J is TRBJ1-2 and V is TRBV28; D remains unclear. V was clipped by 5 bases and J by 5 bases, with 12 bases between them. Looked up from germline, CDR1 is MDHEN and CDR2 is SYDVKM. This CDR3 contains 13 residues. CDR3 coding DNA: TGTGCCAGCAGTGCGACGGTTTTGTATGGCTACACCTTC. Its protein product is CASSATVLYGYTF.

The chain joins TRBV7-6 to TRBJ2-2, with 10 bases lining up with TRBD1. V lost 10 bases to trimming and J lost 6 bases; unmatched junction nucleotides: 8. There are 14 residues in the CDR3. Germline CDR1 is SGHVS and CDR2 is FNYEAQ. The CDR3 DNA sequence: TGTGCCACCACAGGACAGGGGGGATCCGGGGAGCTGTTTTTT. It specifies CATTGQGGSGELFF.

The J gene is TRBJ1-5, the V gene TRBV20-1, with D possibly being TRBD1 (6 bases). Germline V gene lookup returns CDR1 DFQATT and CDR2 SNEGSKA (reference sequence). The CDR3 has 15 amino acids. Trimming took off 4 bases at V and 4 bases at J, with 17 bases between the two ends. For the CDR3, the DNA is TGCAGTGCTACATCTTACAGGGAAGAAAATCAGCCCCAGCATTTT. Its protein is CSATSYREENQPQHF.

This clonotype was picked up one time. The rearrangement joins TRBV5-3 to TRBJ1-4; no reliable D call. TRBV5-3 is known as an ORF, though its function is uncertain. The length of the CDR3 is 15 residues. V shed 8 bases and J shed 2 bases, with 16 bases lying between them. CDR3 loop: CASSARRATNEKLFF. The CDR3 DNA sequence: TGTGCCAGCAGCGCCCGCCGCGCCACTAATGAAAAACTGTTTTTT.

The rearrangement links TRBV19 to TRBJ1-5; the D gene is possibly TRBD1 (6 bases). Trimming stripped 7 bases from V and 1 base from J, with 14 bases between. The CDR3 is 15 amino acids. CDR1 and CDR2 (germline): LNHDA, SQIVND (reference sequence). The CDR3 is CASNRDRTSNQPQHF. Written as DNA, the CDR3 is TGTGCCAGTAACCGTGACAGGACCAGCAATCAGCCCCAGCATTTT.

V is TRBV6-6 and J is TRBJ2-7; no firm D call. The CDR3 runs 11 residues. Trimming pared 5 bases from V and 7 bases from J, leaving 9 bases between. Germline V CDR1 and CDR2: MNHNY, SVGAGI (reference sequence). The CDR3 protein is CASSIPGEQYF. CDR3 DNA: TGTGCCAGCAGTATCCCGGGTGAGCAGTACTTC.

In its sample, this clonotype was seen a few times. V and J are TRBV24-1 and TRBJ2-1, with TRBD2 matching 7 bases. The CDR3 covers 16 residues. V lost 0 bases to trimming and J lost 4 bases; unmatched junction nucleotides: 5. The germline CDR1 and CDR2 sequences are KGHDR and SFDVKD. The CDR3 region is CATSDLPGGGYNEQFF. The CDR3 nucleotides read TGTGCCACCAGTGATTTGCCGGGCGGGGGTTACAATGAGCAGTTCTTC.

This clonotype has a handful of counts. The chain couples TRBV12-3 or TRBV12-4 to TRBJ2-7, with D possibly called TRBD1 or TRBD2 (5 bases each). Trimming removed 3 bases at V and 2 bases at J, with 14 bases between. CDR3 size: 15 residues. CDR3 coding DNA: TGTGCCAGCAGTTTTCTGGGGGACCCAACCTACGAGCAGTACTTC. Translation gives CASSFLGDPTYEQYF.

This clonotype has a count of ten or more. The genes are TRBV5-6 and TRBJ2-7; maybe TRBD1 (6 bases). Germline V lookup: CDR1 SGHDT, CDR2 YYEEEE. Trimming stripped 0 bases from V and 3 bases from J, with 16 bases between. This CDR3 has 16 amino acids. CDR3 sequence (DNA): TGTGCCAGCAGCTTGGAAGACAGGATAGGCCTCTACGAGCAGTACTTC. Translation gives CASSLEDRIGLYEQYF.

V gene TRBV7-9 combines with J gene TRBJ1-4; D uncertain. Germline loops: CDR1 SEHNR, CDR2 FQNEAQ (reference sequence). V lost 1 base to trimming and J lost 10 bases, with 16 bases between them. The length of the CDR3 is 15 residues. In nucleotides, the CDR3 is TGTGCCAGCAGCTTAGTTACCAGGTCGAGAGGAAAACTGTTTTTT. Translating gives CASSLVTRSRGKLFF.

The rearrangement joins TRBV28 to TRBJ2-1; 10 nucleotides match TRBD1. J was trimmed by 11 bases and V by 6 bases; bases with no gene match: 10. The CDR3 totals 14 residues. CDR1 MDHEN and CDR2 SYDVKM come from the germline V gene. The chain's CDR3 is CASSPLPGQGKQFF. CDR3 sequence (DNA): TGTGCCAGCAGCCCTCTACCGGGACAGGGGAAGCAGTTCTTC.

Regarding this clonotype: A read error may explain this, as a much larger clone is one base away. The genes are TRBV5-6 and TRBJ2-7, with TRBD2 matching over 9 bases. CDR3 size: 12 residues. The ends lost 10 bases at V and 9 bases at J; junction bases unmatched: 11. CDR1 and CDR2 from the germline V gene are SGHDT and YYEEEE. The CDR3 here is CAGQISGSGQYF. CDR3 sequence (DNA): TGTGCCGGCCAAATTAGCGGGAGTGGGCAGTACTTC.

This CDR3 reads CASSLTGGFHGLYTGELFF. For the CDR3, the DNA is TGTGCCAGCAGTCTGACAGGAGGTTTCCATGGACTGTACACCGGGGAGCTGTTTTTT. The J gene is TRBJ2-2, the V gene TRBV27, with D tentatively TRBD1 (6 bases). The CDR3 is 19 residues long. From germline, CDR1 is MNHEY and CDR2 SMNVEV (reference sequence). V was pared by 5 bases and J by 3 bases, with 25 bases between.

J is TRBJ2-3 and V is TRBV11-2; the D gene could be TRBD1 or TRBD2 (5 bases each). CDR3 length: 15 residues. The V gene lost 5 bases and the J gene lost 2 bases, with 14 bases spanning the gap. Germline V gives CDR1 SGHAT, CDR2 FQNNGV. The DNA for the CDR3 is TGTGCCAGCAGCCCACCGGGACGCACCACAGATACGCAGTATTTT. This encodes CASSPPGRTTDTQYF.

There are many counts of this clonotype. V is TRBV28 and J is TRBJ2-3; 7 positions agree with TRBD2. This CDR3 region has 17 residues. The germline V gene has CDR1 MDHEN and CDR2 SYDVKM. J lost 2 bases, V lost 6 bases, and 14 bases had no gene match. DNA for the CDR3: TGTGCCAGCAGGCACCCCCGACTAAGCGGGATCACAGATACGCAGTATTTT. Translating it yields CASRHPRLSGITDTQYF.

This chain links TRBV9 with TRBJ2-3; D is unresolved. The CDR3 contains 13 residues. Germline values: CDR1 SGDLS, CDR2 YYNGEE. With 4 bases removed from V and 0 bases from J, the gap between germline ends came to 6 bases. The CDR3 sequence is CASSQLSTDTQYF. For the CDR3, the DNA is TGTGCCAGCAGCCAACTAAGCACAGATACGCAGTATTTT.